These T cell receptor beta chains were read from a single sample in a study of T cell repertoires in cytomegalovirus infection. TCRdb re-derived calls from the reads in MiXCR, one entry per CDR3 protein. This table holds 400,000 or so distinct CDR3 sequences, roughly 30% found once. The sequenced sample was PBMCs. The receptors were sampled from a human donor in good health (CMV status not recorded). Some clones in this sample may be carry-over from other donors' samples. Both conserved end residues are part of each CDR3. The D gene is left open where the match is weak. Where a row states a size, it is once, few, many or the class of an expanded clone; other rows omit it.

d_call: .; j_call: TRBJ1-5; v_call: TRBV4-1; clone_size: few; cdr3_nt: TGCGCCAGCAGCCAAGAACTGGTCAATCAGCCCCAGCATTTT; cdr3_aa: CASSQELVNQPQHF
d_call: .; j_call: TRBJ2-7; v_call: TRBV15; clone_size: few; cdr3_nt: TGTGCCACCAGCAGAGAGCGGGGTTGGAGCTCCTACGAGCAGTACTTC; cdr3_aa: CATSRERGWSSYEQYF
d_call: .; j_call: TRBJ1-6; v_call: TRBV28; clone_size: few; cdr3_nt: TGTGCCAGCAGTCCCCCCGAGCCACCCCTCCACTTT; cdr3_aa: CASSPPEPPLHF
d_call: .; j_call: TRBJ2-2; v_call: TRBV4-1; clone_size: few; cdr3_nt: TGCGCCAGCAGCCAAGTCTTTGGGGGCGGAGCGAACACCGGGGAGCTGTTTTTT; cdr3_aa: CASSQVFGGGANTGELFF
d_call: .; j_call: TRBJ2-3; v_call: TRBV6-1; clone_size: few; cdr3_nt: TGTGCCAGCAGTGAAGGGCGGGCTAGCACAGATACGCAGTATTTT; cdr3_aa: CASSEGRASTDTQYF
d_call: TRBD1; j_call: TRBJ1-3; v_call: TRBV2; clone_size: few; cdr3_nt: TGTGCCAGCAGTGAAGTCGGGACAGCCTCTGGAAACACCATATATTTT; cdr3_aa: CASSEVGTASGNTIYF
d_call: .; j_call: TRBJ1-2; v_call: TRBV29-1; clone_size: few; cdr3_nt: TGCAGGGTCGGGGACGGTGGAGTATCCTACACCTTC; cdr3_aa: CRVGDGGVSYTF
d_call: .; j_call: TRBJ1-2; v_call: TRBV24-1; clone_size: .; cdr3_nt: TGTGCCACCAGTGAATCAGGGAAAGGTGCCTATGGCTACACCTTC; cdr3_aa: CATSESGKGAYGYTF
d_call: TRBD2; j_call: TRBJ2-3; v_call: TRBV7-2; clone_size: .; cdr3_nt: TGTGCCAGCAGCTTAAGGACCGGGGGGAGCACAGATCCGCCGTATTTT; cdr3_aa: CASSLRTGGSTDPPYF
d_call: TRBD2; j_call: TRBJ2-1; v_call: TRBV6-8; clone_size: .; cdr3_nt: TGTGCCAGCAGTTACACCGGGACTAGCGGGGGGGCCCTCAGGTCCTACAATGAGCAGTTCTTC; cdr3_aa: CASSYTGTSGGALRSYNEQFF
d_call: .; j_call: TRBJ2-2; v_call: TRBV14; clone_size: .; cdr3_nt: TGTGCCAGCAGCCAAGGCTGGGCGGGTCCTAACACCGGGGAGCTGTTTTTT; cdr3_aa: CASSQGWAGPNTGELFF
d_call: .; j_call: TRBJ1-5; v_call: TRBV28; clone_size: .; cdr3_nt: TGTGCCAGCAGTGCCGGGGGGGCCCGAGGCAATCAGCCCCAGCATTTT; cdr3_aa: CASSAGGARGNQPQHF
d_call: .; j_call: TRBJ2-2; v_call: TRBV7-9; clone_size: .; cdr3_nt: TGTGCCAGCCGACTAGGGGATGGCGGGGAGCTGTTTTTT; cdr3_aa: CASRLGDGGELFF
d_call: TRBD1; j_call: TRBJ2-7; v_call: TRBV7-6; clone_size: .; cdr3_nt: TGTGCCAGCAGCTTAGCCGGGACAGGGAGAGCCGTCGAGCAGTACTTC; cdr3_aa: CASSLAGTGRAVEQYF
d_call: .; j_call: TRBJ2-7; v_call: TRBV2; clone_size: .; cdr3_nt: TGTGCCACCAGGGACACCTTGCAGGAGCAGTACTTC; cdr3_aa: CATRDTLQEQYF
d_call: TRBD2; j_call: TRBJ2-1; v_call: TRBV24-1; clone_size: .; cdr3_nt: TGTGCCACCAGTGATTCCTTCCTAGCGGGTGCGTATTTCTTC; cdr3_aa: CATSDSFLAGAYFF
d_call: .; j_call: TRBJ2-7; v_call: TRBV11-2; clone_size: many; cdr3_nt: TGTGCCAGCACGCGAACGAGTTTCCCCCCTGAACCCTACGAGCAGTACTTC; cdr3_aa: CASTRTSFPPEPYEQYF
d_call: TRBD2; j_call: TRBJ2-1; v_call: TRBV7-6; clone_size: .; cdr3_nt: TGTGCCAGCCAAGCGGGGGGGGTCGATGAGCAGTTCTTC; cdr3_aa: CASQAGGVDEQFF
d_call: .; j_call: TRBJ2-1; v_call: TRBV19; clone_size: .; cdr3_nt: TGTGCCAGTAGTATAAGAGCCCCCGGTGAGCAGTTCTTC; cdr3_aa: CASSIRAPGEQFF
d_call: TRBD2; j_call: TRBJ2-3; v_call: TRBV6-1; clone_size: .; cdr3_nt: TGTGCCAGCAGTGCTGAAGCGGGGGGCACAGATACGCAGTATTTT; cdr3_aa: CASSAEAGGTDTQYF
d_call: .; j_call: TRBJ1-1; v_call: TRBV3-1; clone_size: .; cdr3_nt: TGTGCCAGCAGCCAACAGGTTCCTAACACTGAAGCTTTCTTT; cdr3_aa: CASSQQVPNTEAFF
d_call: TRBD2; j_call: TRBJ2-3; v_call: TRBV20-1; clone_size: .; cdr3_nt: TGCAGTGCTAGAGATCAAAGCGGGGGGACAGATACGCAGTATTTT; cdr3_aa: CSARDQSGGTDTQYF
d_call: TRBD1; j_call: TRBJ2-1; v_call: TRBV7-3; clone_size: many; cdr3_nt: TGTGCCAGCAGCCCATCAGGGGGACGGTACAATGAGCAGTTCTTC; cdr3_aa: CASSPSGGRYNEQFF
d_call: TRBD1; j_call: TRBJ1-5; v_call: TRBV25-1; clone_size: .; cdr3_nt: TGTGACAGCAGACAGGGGAGCAATCAGCCCCAGCATTTT; cdr3_aa: CDSRQGSNQPQHF
d_call: .; j_call: TRBJ1-5; v_call: TRBV5-1; clone_size: .; cdr3_nt: TGCGCCAGCAGCTTGGTGGCAGGGGAAGGTCAGCCCCAGCATTTT; cdr3_aa: CASSLVAGEGQPQHF
d_call: .; j_call: TRBJ2-2; v_call: TRBV4-2; clone_size: .; cdr3_nt: TGTGCCAGCAGCCCGGGGTGCGGGGGCGCCGGGGAGCTGTTTTTT; cdr3_aa: CASSPGCGGAGELFF
d_call: .; j_call: TRBJ2-2; v_call: TRBV28; clone_size: .; cdr3_nt: TGTGCCAGCAGCGTGACGGGGGAGCTGTTTTTT; cdr3_aa: CASSVTGELFF
d_call: TRBD2; j_call: TRBJ2-2; v_call: TRBV7-3; clone_size: many; cdr3_nt: TGTGCCAGCAGCACCCGGGGGGAGCGGACCGGGGAGCTGTTTTTT; cdr3_aa: CASSTRGERTGELFF
d_call: TRBD1; j_call: TRBJ1-2; v_call: TRBV12-3/TRBV12-4; clone_size: few; cdr3_nt: TGTGCCAGCAGTTCTCAGACAGGGCTCGGCGGCTACACCTTC; cdr3_aa: CASSSQTGLGGYTF
d_call: .; j_call: TRBJ1-3; v_call: TRBV12-3/TRBV12-4; clone_size: .; cdr3_nt: TGTGCCAGCAGTTTAGTCCCCATCCCTGGAAACACCATATATTTT; cdr3_aa: CASSLVPIPGNTIYF
d_call: TRBD1; j_call: TRBJ1-2; v_call: TRBV7-2; clone_size: .; cdr3_nt: TGTGCCAGCAACCCTGGGACAGTCTATAGCTACACCTTC; cdr3_aa: CASNPGTVYSYTF
d_call: .; j_call: TRBJ1-4; v_call: TRBV25-1; clone_size: .; cdr3_nt: TGTGCCACCTCCAGAGGTCAGGGGAACGAAAAACTGTTTTTT; cdr3_aa: CATSRGQGNEKLFF
d_call: .; j_call: TRBJ1-2; v_call: TRBV25-1; clone_size: .; cdr3_nt: TGTGCCAGCCCAAGCCCCGAGGGAGCCTATGGCTACACCTTC; cdr3_aa: CASPSPEGAYGYTF
d_call: .; j_call: TRBJ2-3; v_call: TRBV3-1; clone_size: .; cdr3_nt: TGTGCCAGCAGCCAACCTCCCCACGCCGGGCAGTATTTT; cdr3_aa: CASSQPPHAGQYF
d_call: .; j_call: TRBJ2-5; v_call: TRBV7-9; clone_size: .; cdr3_nt: TGTGCCAGCAGCTTCCTACCCCCGGTAGGGGAGACCCAGTACTTC; cdr3_aa: CASSFLPPVGETQYF
d_call: TRBD2; j_call: TRBJ2-1; v_call: TRBV6-1; clone_size: .; cdr3_nt: TGTGCCAGCAGTGGACATTTAGCGGGGGTGCGAGAGCAGTTCTTC; cdr3_aa: CASSGHLAGVREQFF
d_call: .; j_call: TRBJ2-2; v_call: TRBV20-1; clone_size: .; cdr3_nt: TGCAGTGCTACCGAAAGGGGCAGGGGGGACACCGGGGAGCTGTTTTTT; cdr3_aa: CSATERGRGDTGELFF
d_call: .; j_call: TRBJ1-3; v_call: TRBV6-1; clone_size: few; cdr3_nt: TGTGCCAGCAGTGAAGCGGTCAGAAACACCATATATTTT; cdr3_aa: CASSEAVRNTIYF
d_call: .; j_call: TRBJ2-1; v_call: TRBV18; clone_size: .; cdr3_nt: TGTGCCAGCTCAAGGAGGGAACACAATGAGCAGTTCTTC; cdr3_aa: CASSRREHNEQFF
d_call: .; j_call: TRBJ1-4; v_call: TRBV27; clone_size: medium-sized; cdr3_nt: TGTGCCAGCAGTTCTCTGGTAGCCGGGAATGAAAAACTGTTTTTT; cdr3_aa: CASSSLVAGNEKLFF
d_call: TRBD1; j_call: TRBJ1-2; v_call: TRBV19; clone_size: .; cdr3_nt: TGTGCCACCCGGGACAGGGAAAGTGGCTACACCTTC; cdr3_aa: CATRDRESGYTF
d_call: .; j_call: TRBJ2-2; v_call: TRBV7-8; clone_size: .; cdr3_nt: TGTGCCAGCAGCTGGGGGAAGAACACCGGGGAGCTGTTTTTT; cdr3_aa: CASSWGKNTGELFF
d_call: TRBD1; j_call: TRBJ1-5; v_call: TRBV7-2; clone_size: many; cdr3_nt: TGTGCCAGCAGCTTAGGAAGTACGACAGGGTTCAATCAGCCCCAGCATTTT; cdr3_aa: CASSLGSTTGFNQPQHF
d_call: .; j_call: TRBJ1-3; v_call: TRBV7-2; clone_size: few; cdr3_nt: TGTGCCAGCAGCCCGAGACCACTGAGCGGAAACACCATATATTTT; cdr3_aa: CASSPRPLSGNTIYF
d_call: .; j_call: TRBJ1-2; v_call: TRBV25-1; clone_size: .; cdr3_nt: TGTGCCAGCGGGCCCACCGGTCGATTTGAGGGGCATGGCTACACCTTC; cdr3_aa: CASGPTGRFEGHGYTF
d_call: .; j_call: TRBJ1-1; v_call: TRBV7-6; clone_size: many; cdr3_nt: TGTGCCAGCAGCTTATCGGGTAGTTTCACTGAAGCTTTCTTT; cdr3_aa: CASSLSGSFTEAFF